Listed below are T cell receptor beta chains from one sample, sequenced in a study of identical twins. One entry per CDR3 protein, called by TCRdb with MiXCR from the 5' RACE reads. Here the sample spans about 1.7 million distinct CDR3 sequences, around a third being singletons. Sequencing used cord blood. Every receptor here comes from a newborn girl in good health. Both conserved end residues are part of each CDR3. Fields, in order: V gene, clone size, J gene, D gene, CDR3 protein, CDR3 DNA. D genes are given only for firm matches. Expanded clones are given a class, and other clones once, few, many or no size at all.

TRBV7-2	few	TRBJ2-1	TRBD2	CASSVPGLAREQFF	TGTGCCAGCAGCGTCCCGGGACTAGCGCGTGAGCAGTTCTTC
TRBV6-5	.	TRBJ1-3	.	CASSYWTDGNTIYF	TGTGCCAGCAGTTACTGGACGGATGGAAACACCATATATTTT
TRBV4-1	.	TRBJ1-6	.	CASSQEFPRGPNSPPHF	TGCGCCAGCAGCCAAGAATTCCCAAGGGGCCCAAATTCACCCCCCCACTTT
TRBV4-1	few	TRBJ2-7	TRBD2	CASSQLPGLANYEQYF	TGCGCCAGCAGCCAACTACCGGGACTAGCGAATTACGAGCAGTACTTC
TRBV7-9	few	TRBJ2-5	.	CASSTLPRHKTQYF	TGTGCCAGCAGCACCTTACCTCGCCATAAGACCCAGTACTTC
TRBV24-1	.	TRBJ1-4	.	CATSDSTVPNEKLFF	TGTGCCACCAGTGATTCGACCGTGCCTAATGAAAAACTGTTTTTT
TRBV20-1	few	TRBJ1-5	.	CSARKNVGQPQHF	TGCAGTGCTAGGAAAAACGTCGGTCAGCCCCAGCATTTT
TRBV20-1	.	TRBJ1-1	.	CSARDAGSEAFF	TGCAGTGCTAGAGATGCAGGCTCTGAAGCTTTCTTT
TRBV6-5	.	TRBJ2-1	TRBD1	CASRLDRGPCNEQFF	TGTGCCAGCAGACTCGACAGGGGGCCCTGCAATGAGCAGTTCTTC
TRBV20-1	few	TRBJ2-1	.	CSAMGSRPNEQFF	TGCAGTGCTATGGGATCTCGGCCCAATGAGCAGTTCTTC
TRBV7-2	.	TRBJ1-4	TRBD1	CASSLGGQINEKLFF	TGTGCCAGCAGCTTAGGGGGACAGATTAATGAAAAACTGTTTTTT
TRBV6-5	.	TRBJ1-6	TRBD1	CASSYWTGSSDSPLHF	TGTGCCAGCAGTTACTGGACAGGGTCCTCTGATTCACCCCTCCACTTT
TRBV19	.	TRBJ1-5	TRBD1	CASSIGQGRDSNQPQHF	TGTGCCAGTAGTATCGGACAGGGCAGAGATAGCAATCAGCCCCAGCATTTT
TRBV5-1	few	TRBJ2-1	TRBD1	CASSNIAGTGRNEQFF	TGCGCCAGCAGCAACATTGCGGGGACAGGGAGGAATGAGCAGTTCTTC
TRBV5-6	.	TRBJ1-1	.	CASSFEGSMNTEAFF	TGTGCCAGTAGCTTCGAGGGTTCCATGAACACTGAAGCTTTCTTT
TRBV10-3	.	TRBJ1-1	.	CAISESIKGTEAFF	TGTGCCATCAGTGAGTCGATAAAGGGCACTGAAGCTTTCTTT
TRBV27	many	TRBJ2-7	.	CASSFGSGSSYEQYF	TGTGCCAGCAGTTTTGGGTCAGGGAGCTCCTACGAGCAGTACTTC
TRBV12-3/TRBV12-4	few	TRBJ2-1	.	CASSIHLGPANEQFF	TGTGCCAGCAGTATACACCTCGGGCCGGCTAATGAGCAGTTCTTC
TRBV20-1	.	TRBJ1-5	.	CSAILGEGNQPQHF	TGCAGTGCTATACTCGGAGAGGGCAATCAGCCCCAGCATTTT
TRBV27	.	TRBJ2-7	.	CASRKQGRGYEQYF	TGTGCCAGCAGGAAACAGGGTCGGGGCTACGAGCAGTACTTC
TRBV7-9	.	TRBJ2-3	.	CASTLRGGSTDTQYF	TGTGCCAGCACCCTTAGAGGCGGTAGCACAGATACGCAGTATTTT
TRBV7-9	many	TRBJ2-3	TRBD1	CASSLAKKSGQGFADTQYF	TGTGCCAGCAGCTTAGCCAAGAAATCAGGACAGGGGTTTGCAGATACGCAGTATTTT
TRBV29-1	.	TRBJ1-2	.	CSVQQPNYGYTF	TGCAGCGTTCAACAGCCAAACTATGGCTACACCTTC
TRBV25-1	.	TRBJ1-4	.	CAGSERWATNEKLFF	TGTGCCGGCAGTGAGAGGTGGGCAACTAATGAAAAACTGTTTTTT
TRBV2	.	TRBJ1-5	.	CASSDTGSNQPQHF	TGTGCCAGCTCTGACACAGGGTCCAATCAGCCCCAGCATTTT
TRBV13	.	TRBJ2-7	.	CASSLEAGTSTEQYF	TGTGCCAGCAGCTTAGAGGCCGGAACTAGTACCGAGCAGTACTTC